This entry lists 19 T cell receptor beta chains sequenced from one sample in a study of identical twins. MiXCR, applied by TCRdb to the 5' RACE reads, yields one record per CDR3 protein. This table holds approximately 260,000 distinct CDR3 sequences, around 8% found once. These records were also assigned to another study, of yellow fever vaccine responses in identical twins.

Sequenced sample: CD8+ T cells sorted from blood. These receptors were collected from a woman aged 18 to 35 in good health.

This clonotype has just a few counts. The chain combines TRBV28 with TRBJ2-1; TRBD2 matches at 7 bases. There are 15 residues in the CDR3. With V trimmed by 7 bases and J by 4 bases, 10 bases remained unmatched. Germline CDR1 is MDHEN and CDR2 is SYDVKM. CDR3 protein: CASTSYREEYNEQFF. DNA for the CDR3: TGTGCCAGCACCTCATACCGGGAGGAATACAATGAGCAGTTCTTC.

This clonotype was observed a handful of times. The V call is TRBV11-2, the J call TRBJ2-3, with D unclear. The CDR3 length is 14 residues. CDR1 and CDR2 from the germline V gene are SGHAT and FQNNGV. Between the trimmed V and J ends, which lost 9 bases and 4 bases, there was a span of 17 bases. CDR3 sequence reads: CASVPGRPADTQYF. The CDR3 region has the DNA TGTGCCAGTGTACCCGGGCGGCCAGCAGATACGCAGTATTTT. The full variable domain, in which reference TRBV11-2 and TRBJ2-3 provide the parts outside the CDR3, is EAGVAQSPRYKIIEKRQSVAFWCNPISGHATLYWYQQILGQGPKLLIQFQNNGVVDDSQLPKDRFSAERLKGVDSTLKIQPAKLEDSAVYLCASVPGRPADTQYFGPGTRLTVL.

This clonotype was counted many times. J is TRBJ2-3 and V is TRBV5-1, with 7 bases fitting TRBD1. With 4 bases clipped from V and 2 bases from J, the junction kept 1 base outside the gene matches. This CDR3 is built from 13 residues. Germline values: CDR1 SGHRS, CDR2 YFSETQ. CDR3 residues: CASSTGDTDTQYF. DNA of the CDR3: TGCGCCAGCAGCACAGGGGACACAGATACGCAGTATTTT.

This clonotype was detected ten times or more. For the CDR3, the DNA is TGCGCCAGCCGGGTACTAGCGGGAGGGAATGAGCAGTTCTTC. Protein sequence: CASRVLAGGNEQFF. V usage is TRBV4-1 and J usage is TRBJ2-1; 13 bases are a match to TRBD2. The CDR3 covers 14 residues. Germline loops: CDR1 MGHRA, CDR2 YSYEKL. Trimming took 8 bases from V and 7 from J; bases not matched to a gene: 5.

This clonotype appeared a few times. V gene TRBV5-6 combines with J gene TRBJ2-5, with TRBD2 identical over 7 bases. CDR1 is SGHDT, CDR2 YYEEEE, per germline. This CDR3 spans 15 amino acids. J lost 5 bases, V lost 1 base, and 8 bases had no gene match. CDR3: CASSLPGGREETQYF. CDR3 sequence (DNA): TGTGCCAGCAGCTTGCCAGGAGGGAGGGAGGAGACCCAGTACTTC.

The rearrangement joins TRBV20-1 to TRBJ2-7; D is ambiguous. Trimming removed 0 bases from V and 6 bases from J, with 6 bases in between. Per germline, CDR1 DFQATT and CDR2 SNEGSKA (reference sequence). This CDR3 spans 11 amino acids. As DNA, the CDR3 is TGCAGTGCTAGAGAGCGGTTCGAGCAGTACTTC. Translation: CSARERFEQYF.

This clonotype came up a few times. The V call is TRBV6-1, the J call TRBJ2-4, with 12 nucleotides matching TRBD1. Germline CDR1 reads MNHNS; CDR2 reads SASEGT. With V trimmed by 8 bases and J by 6 bases, 8 bases remained unmatched. The CDR3 loop spans 15 amino acids. CDR3 nucleotide sequence: TGTGCCAGCGGGCGGGACAGGGGGCTGAGAAACATTCAGTACTTC. Translation gives CASGRDRGLRNIQYF.

This clonotype was seen a few times. The chain carries TRBV12-3 or TRBV12-4 and TRBJ2-3, with 13 bases fitting TRBD2. The ends lost 11 bases at V and 0 bases at J; junction bases unmatched: 14. The CDR3 has 18 residues. The CDR3 coding sequence is TGTGCCTTCATTCCTACCGGGACTAGCGGGGATAGCACAGATACGCAGTATTTT. Protein sequence: CAFIPTGTSGDSTDTQYF.

This clonotype was detected a few times. J is TRBJ2-7 and V is TRBV28, with D tentatively TRBD1 (6 bases). CDR3 length: 15 residues. The V end lost 4 bases, the J end lost 4 bases, and 17 bases lay between the germline ends. Per germline, CDR1 MDHEN and CDR2 SYDVKM. The CDR3 nucleotides are TGTGCCAGCAGTTACAAACAGGGTTGGGGTTACGAGCAGTACTTC. Protein: CASSYKQGWGYEQYF.

V usage is TRBV20-1 and J usage is TRBJ2-7, with TRBD1 matching over 9 bases. With V trimmed by 1 base and J by 1 base, 8 bases remained unmatched. Germline CDR1 is DFQATT and CDR2 is SNEGSKA (reference sequence). The CDR3 runs 16 residues. The CDR3, as DNA: TGCAGTGCTAGAGGGACAGGGGACACCGGATCCTACGAGCAGTACTTC. Translation: CSARGTGDTGSYEQYF.

This clonotype was recorded at least ten times. The chain recombines TRBV11-2 with TRBJ2-1, with 12 bases aligning to TRBD2. This CDR3 has 17 residues. The V segment lost 0 bases and the J segment 7 bases; nucleotides outside the gene matches: 7. Germline V CDR1 and CDR2: SGHAT, FQNNGV. In nucleotides, the CDR3 is TGTGCCAGCAGCTTAGAGCAGACTAGCGGGAGATGGAATGAGCAGTTCTTC. This sequence encodes CASSLEQTSGRWNEQFF.

This clonotype was counted many times. The rearrangement uses TRBV6-2 or TRBV6-3 and TRBJ2-7; 7 bases fit TRBD1. Per the germline V gene, CDR1 is MNHEY and CDR2 is SVGEGT. This CDR3 spans 14 amino acids. With 6 bases clipped from V and 2 bases from J, the junction kept 7 bases outside the gene matches. CDR3 nucleotides: TGTGCCAGCAGCACCGACAGGGAGCCCTACGAGCAGTACTTC. Amino acids: CASSTDREPYEQYF.

This clonotype has only one observation. The gene calls are TRBV6-2 or TRBV6-3 and TRBJ1-1; no definite D call. V lost 3 bases, J lost 1 base, and 12 bases lay in between. The germline gives CDR1 MNHEY, CDR2 SVGEGT. The CDR3 runs 15 residues. The CDR3 loop reads CASSYTTNANTEAFF. The CDR3 DNA sequence: TGTGCCAGCAGTTATACCACGAATGCGAACACTGAAGCTTTCTTT.

This clonotype turned up a few times. V usage is TRBV12-3 or TRBV12-4 and J usage is TRBJ2-3; perhaps TRBD2 as D (5 bases). The CDR3 has 13 amino acids. V dropped 8 bases and J dropped 3 bases, with 12 bases sitting between them. The CDR3 region is CASAWRRTDTQYF. CDR3 nucleotides: TGTGCCAGCGCATGGAGGCGGACAGATACGCAGTATTTT.

In this sample, this clonotype turned up many times. The genes are TRBV29-1 and TRBJ2-1, with 8 bases lining up with TRBD2. J lost 4 bases, V lost 8 bases, and 7 bases had no gene match. Germline V gene lookup returns CDR1 SQVTM and CDR2 ANQGSEA. The CDR3 loop spans 13 amino acids. Here the CDR3 DNA reads TGCAGCAAACTAGCGGACCCTTACAATGAGCAGTTCTTC. Translated, it gives CSKLADPYNEQFF.

This clonotype came up a few times. The gene calls are TRBV12-3 or TRBV12-4 and TRBJ2-5; 8 bases match TRBD1. Trimming took 5 bases from V and 5 from J; bases not matched to a gene: 16. The CDR3 runs 17 residues. The CDR3 bases are TGTGCCAGCAGTCGGGACAGGTTGGAAACTGGGGGGGAGACCCAGTACTTC. This encodes CASSRDRLETGGETQYF.

This chain joins TRBV29-1 and TRBJ1-2, with D tentatively TRBD1 (5 bases). The V gene lost 0 bases and the J gene lost 4 bases, with 12 bases spanning the gap. The CDR3 is made up of 14 amino acids. Germline CDR1 SQVTM, CDR2 ANQGSEA. The CDR3 DNA follows: TGCAGCGTTGAAGATCTGGGGCAGGTCTATGGCTACACCTTC. Protein product: CSVEDLGQVYGYTF.

This clonotype showed up many times. The chain employs TRBV29-1 and TRBJ2-7; D is uncertain. Germline CDR1 reads SQVTM; CDR2 reads ANQGSEA. The CDR3 has 11 residues. The germline V and J ends were trimmed by 8 bases and 4 bases, with 12 bases remaining between them. This chain's CDR3 is CSTTMGYEQYF. In nucleotides, the CDR3 is TGCAGCACAACGATGGGTTACGAGCAGTACTTC.

This clonotype has more than one count but fewer than ten. This sequence joins TRBV7-6 and TRBJ2-1; TRBD1 matches 9 bases. Germline loops: CDR1 SGHVS, CDR2 FNYEAQ. Germline trimming cut 5 bases from V and 6 bases from J; bases unmatched to any gene: 8. The CDR3 spans 15 residues. The CDR3 is CASSANRGLRNEQFF. The CDR3 nucleotides read TGTGCCAGCAGCGCAAACAGGGGGCTGCGCAATGAGCAGTTCTTC.